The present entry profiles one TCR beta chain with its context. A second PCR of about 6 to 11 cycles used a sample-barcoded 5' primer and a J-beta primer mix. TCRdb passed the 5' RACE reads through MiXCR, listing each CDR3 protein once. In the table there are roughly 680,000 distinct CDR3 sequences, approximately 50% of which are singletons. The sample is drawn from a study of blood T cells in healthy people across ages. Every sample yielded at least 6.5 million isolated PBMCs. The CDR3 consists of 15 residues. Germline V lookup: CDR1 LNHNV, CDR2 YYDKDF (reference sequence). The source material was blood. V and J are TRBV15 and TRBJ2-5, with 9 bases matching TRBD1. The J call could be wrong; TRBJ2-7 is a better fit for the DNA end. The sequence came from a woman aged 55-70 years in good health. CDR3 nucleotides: TGTGCCACCAGCAGAGAAACGGGACAGGGCTACGAGCAGTACTTC. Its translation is CATSRETGQGYEQYF.